The clone carrying this T cell receptor beta chain has at least ten counts. This record comes from a study of T cells in Graves' hyperthyroidism and ophthalmopathy. Using RNA transcripts as the source, TCR beta CDR3 regions were amplified. Researchers ran a first-round RT-PCR on the TCR CDR3 using the HTBI primer set. MiXCR was run by TCRdb on the multiplex PCR reads, yielding one entry per CDR3 protein. The data show around 700,000 distinct CDR3 sequences, around 20% seen once. The source of this sequence is a woman aged 50 to 65 with Graves' hyperthyroidism that later progressed to Graves' ophthalmopathy. The source material was blood.

CDR3 protein: CASSFTADSNQPQHF. DNA for the CDR3: TGTGCCAGCAGTTTCACAGCTGATAGCAATCAGCCCCAGCATTTT. The gene calls are TRBV12-3 or TRBV12-4 and TRBJ1-5; D gene unclear. The CDR3 spans 15 residues. V lost 3 bases and J lost 0, with 9 bases in between.